Below are 2 T cell receptor beta chains sequenced from a single sample in a study of T cell responses to AZD1222 COVID-19 vaccine. Some clones are missing from TCRdb's copy, which holds only in-frame ones; the method was immunoSEQ multiplex PCR. There are over 150,000 clones in the sample; about 92% occur only once, and approximately 17% lies in the top ten. The sequences come from peripheral blood, collected on day 0 of AZD1222 vaccination. The origin of the receptors is an adult in good health.

The rearrangement uses TRBV7-9 and TRBJ2-2, with 11 nucleotides matching TRBD2. The CDR3 has 16 residues. Germline loops: CDR1 SEHNR, CDR2 FQNEAQ (reference sequence). Trimming removed 7 bases from V and 4 bases from J; junction bases left unmatched: 8. The DNA for the CDR3 is TGTGCCAGCACCATACTAGCGGGGGAAACCACCGGGGAGCTGTTTTTT. This codes for CASTILAGETTGELFF.

The V gene is TRBV24-1, the J gene TRBJ1-2; D ambiguous. This CDR3 contains 17 residues. Trimming stripped 2 bases from V and 5 bases from J, with 20 bases between. The germline CDR1 and CDR2 sequences are KGHDR and SFDVKD. The CDR3 nucleotides read TGTGCCACCAGTGATTCTGCCCTTTCCGGAAGAGGTTATGGCTACACCTTC. Its protein is CATSDSALSGRGYGYTF.